This T cell receptor beta chain was retrieved from a study of technical replicates of blood from a handful of donors (dated 2017 in TCRdb). The library was obtained by the immunoSEQ multiplex PCR assay. TCRdb carries this immuneACCESS record with in-frame sequences only. Its versions omit some clonotypes, under half of them owing to an unresolved V gene in the studies checked, with the rest unexplained. The sample data list about 88,000 clones, and 80% to 95% of these were observed just once. Over 0.2% of the sample is taken by the ten largest. About this clone: Its antigen remains undetermined. No much larger clonotype is one base removed from it; base qualities were not supplied.

Inclusive of the bounding cysteine and phenylalanine, the CDR3 is 13 residues long. The read is trimmed to its CDR3 DNA, 39 bases read in frame from base 1. The trim is 0 bases for V and 3 bases for J, with a gap of 5 bases between the germline ends. The germline V gene encodes CDR1 SGHNT and CDR2 YYREEE (reference sequence). The receptor was derived from a human donor in good health. This receptor chain uses TRBV5-4 and TRBJ2-3, with the D gene not confidently named. The sequenced sample was T cells isolated from PBMCs. The encoded CDR3 is CASSLVRTDTQYF. The nucleotide sequence reads TGTGCCAGCAGCTTGGTCAGGACAGATACGCAGTATTTT.